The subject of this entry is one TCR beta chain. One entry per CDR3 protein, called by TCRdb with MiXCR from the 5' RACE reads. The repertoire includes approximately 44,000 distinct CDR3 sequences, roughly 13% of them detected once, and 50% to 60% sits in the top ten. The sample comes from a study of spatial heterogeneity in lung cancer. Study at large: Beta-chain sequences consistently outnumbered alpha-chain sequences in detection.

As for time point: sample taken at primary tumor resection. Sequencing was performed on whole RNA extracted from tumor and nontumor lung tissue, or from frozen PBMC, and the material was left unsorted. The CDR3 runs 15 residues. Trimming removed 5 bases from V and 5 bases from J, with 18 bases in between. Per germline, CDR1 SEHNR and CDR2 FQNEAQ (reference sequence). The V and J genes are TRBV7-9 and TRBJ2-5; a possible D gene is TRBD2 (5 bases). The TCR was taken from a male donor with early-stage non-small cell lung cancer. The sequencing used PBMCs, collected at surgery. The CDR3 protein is CASSTPAALGETQYF. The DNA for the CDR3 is TGTGCCAGCAGCACACCAGCGGCCCTAGGGGAGACCCAGTACTTC.